This is a list of T cell receptor beta chains from one sample in a study of regulatory T cells in long-lasting Graves disease. TCRdb independently ran MiXCR on the multiplex PCR reads; one entry per CDR3 protein. Of some 370,000 distinct CDR3 sequences in the sample, more than 20% were seen once. Sequencing was performed on peripheral blood mononuclear cells (PBMCs), taken when the disease was refractory, from a patient treated with antithyroid drugs. The receptors were sampled from a female donor with Graves disease. CDR3s include the opening cysteine and the closing phenylalanine or tryptophan. D genes are given only for firm matches. Clone size, where shown, is once, few, many, or a class for clones that have expanded.

d_gene: NA
j_gene: TRBJ2-2
abundance: few
v_gene: TRBV3-1
CDR3aa: CASTRLGNPNTGELFF
CDR3nt: TGTGCCAGCACCCGTCTCGGGAATCCTAACACCGGGGAGCTGTTTTTT

d_gene: NA
j_gene: TRBJ1-4
abundance: many
v_gene: TRBV28
CDR3aa: CASSLRGSEKLFF
CDR3nt: TGTGCCAGCAGTTTGAGGGGGAGTGAAAAACTGTTTTTT

d_gene: NA
j_gene: TRBJ1-4
abundance: many
v_gene: TRBV28
CDR3aa: CASSLLVEKLFF
CDR3nt: TGTGCCAGCAGTTTATTGGTTGAAAAACTGTTTTTT

d_gene: TRBD2
j_gene: TRBJ2-1
abundance: NA
v_gene: TRBV11-2
CDR3aa: CASSARSGDPSYNEQFF
CDR3nt: TGTGCCAGCAGCGCGCGCAGCGGGGACCCTTCCTACAATGAGCAGTTCTTC

d_gene: NA
j_gene: TRBJ1-5
abundance: few
v_gene: TRBV19
CDR3aa: CASSIPAGTQPQHF
CDR3nt: TGTGCCAGTAGTATACCGGCAGGGACCCAGCCCCAGCATTTT

d_gene: NA
j_gene: TRBJ2-5
abundance: many
v_gene: TRBV12-3/TRBV12-4
CDR3aa: CASSLTVGGWETQYF
CDR3nt: TGTGCCAGCAGTCTGACCGTCGGGGGCTGGGAGACCCAGTACTTC

d_gene: TRBD1
j_gene: TRBJ1-1
abundance: many
v_gene: TRBV11-2
CDR3aa: CASSLIARIRDREGTEAFF
CDR3nt: TGTGCCAGCAGCTTAATTGCGCGGATCCGGGACAGGGAGGGCACTGAAGCTTTCTTT

d_gene: TRBD2
j_gene: TRBJ2-5
abundance: NA
v_gene: TRBV6-1
CDR3aa: CASRNTRLAGVSETQYF
CDR3nt: TGTGCCAGCAGAAACACGCGACTAGCGGGAGTATCAGAGACCCAGTACTTC

d_gene: TRBD1
j_gene: TRBJ2-7
abundance: many
v_gene: TRBV12-3/TRBV12-4
CDR3aa: CASSPTGGRSEQYF
CDR3nt: TGTGCCAGCAGTCCAACAGGGGGTCGGAGCGAGCAGTACTTC

d_gene: NA
j_gene: TRBJ1-2
abundance: NA
v_gene: TRBV20-1
CDR3aa: CSPRGEDLYGCTF
CDR3nt: NA

d_gene: TRBD2
j_gene: TRBJ2-1
abundance: NA
v_gene: TRBV11-1
CDR3aa: CASSLGTSGPSSYNEQFF
CDR3nt: TGTGCCAGCAGCCTAGGGACTAGCGGGCCTAGCTCCTACAATGAGCAGTTCTTC

d_gene: TRBD1
j_gene: TRBJ2-7
abundance: many
v_gene: TRBV30
CDR3aa: CAWSATGEEQYF
CDR3nt: TGTGCCTGGAGTGCCACAGGGGAAGAGCAGTACTTC

d_gene: TRBD2
j_gene: TRBJ2-5
abundance: many
v_gene: TRBV27
CDR3aa: CASSPQREGQETQYF
CDR3nt: TGTGCCAGCAGTCCTCAGCGGGAGGGCCAAGAGACCCAGTACTTC

d_gene: TRBD1
j_gene: TRBJ1-3
abundance: NA
v_gene: TRBV7-9
CDR3aa: CASSPLTGGGSTIYF
CDR3nt: TGTGCCAGCAGCCCCCTGACAGGGGGCGGAAGCACCATATATTTT

d_gene: NA
j_gene: TRBJ1-5
abundance: NA
v_gene: TRBV29-1
CDR3aa: CSVATEGRQPQHF
CDR3nt: TGCAGCGTTGCGACAGAAGGTCGTCAGCCCCAGCATTTT

d_gene: NA
j_gene: TRBJ2-5
abundance: many
v_gene: TRBV13
CDR3aa: CASSLQIQETQYF
CDR3nt: TGTGCCAGCAGCTTACAGATACAAGAGACCCAGTACTTC

d_gene: TRBD2
j_gene: TRBJ2-5
abundance: few
v_gene: TRBV7-2
CDR3aa: CASSQVRTASGRPQETQYF
CDR3nt: TGCGCCAGCAGCCAAGTCCGTACCGCTAGCGGGAGACCTCAAGAGACCCAGTACTTC

d_gene: TRBD1
j_gene: TRBJ1-1
abundance: NA
v_gene: TRBV28
CDR3aa: CASRGAGGLNTEAFF
CDR3nt: TGTGCCAGCCGGGGCGCAGGGGGATTAAACACTGAAGCTTTCTTT

d_gene: NA
j_gene: TRBJ2-4
abundance: few
v_gene: TRBV19
CDR3aa: CASSIGAVGNIQYF
CDR3nt: TGTGCCAGTAGTATCGGGGCAGTGGGAAACATTCAGTACTTC

d_gene: NA
j_gene: TRBJ1-1
abundance: many
v_gene: TRBV27
CDR3aa: CASSLSTLRNTEAFF
CDR3nt: TGTGCCAGCAGTTTGTCGACGCTTAGGAACACTGAAGCTTTCTTT

d_gene: NA
j_gene: TRBJ2-7
abundance: many
v_gene: TRBV7-2
CDR3aa: CASSLTALGSYEQYF
CDR3nt: TGTGCCAGCAGCTTAACCGCCCTGGGGTCCTACGAGCAGTACTTC

d_gene: NA
j_gene: TRBJ1-5
abundance: few
v_gene: TRBV4-1
CDR3aa: CASSQERQGLGQPQHF
CDR3nt: TGCGCCAGCAGCCAAGAGAGGCAGGGATTGGGTCAGCCCCAGCATTTT

d_gene: TRBD2
j_gene: TRBJ2-2
abundance: many
v_gene: TRBV6-1
CDR3aa: CASSPLAGGPNTGELFF
CDR3nt: TGTGCCAGCAGCCCGCTAGCGGGAGGACCAAACACCGGGGAGCTGTTTTTT

d_gene: NA
j_gene: TRBJ1-3
abundance: few
v_gene: TRBV3-1
CDR3aa: CASSQRTVSSGNTIYF
CDR3nt: TGTGCCAGCAGCCAGCGGACAGTGAGCTCTGGAAACACCATATATTTT

d_gene: NA
j_gene: TRBJ1-1
abundance: many
v_gene: TRBV14
CDR3aa: CASSQDWVMNTEAFF
CDR3nt: TGTGCCAGCAGCCAAGATTGGGTCATGAACACTGAAGCTTTCTTT

d_gene: TRBD2
j_gene: TRBJ2-7
abundance: few
v_gene: TRBV20-1
CDR3aa: CSAGEPLAGAVYEQYF
CDR3nt: TGCAGTGCGGGAGAACCCCTAGCGGGAGCCGTCTACGAGCAGTACTTC

d_gene: NA
j_gene: TRBJ1-2
abundance: many
v_gene: TRBV7-9
CDR3aa: CASSRRGSYGYTF
CDR3nt: TGTGCCAGCAGTCGGAGGGGAAGCTATGGCTACACCTTC

d_gene: TRBD2
j_gene: TRBJ2-5
abundance: many
v_gene: TRBV7-9
CDR3aa: CASSPRTSATQETQYF
CDR3nt: TGTGCCAGCTCCCCCAGGACTAGCGCTACCCAAGAGACCCAGTACTTC

d_gene: NA
j_gene: TRBJ2-7
abundance: few
v_gene: TRBV20-1
CDR3aa: CSAQTFADPLEQYF
CDR3nt: TGCAGTGCCCAGACCTTCGCGGACCCCCTCGAGCAGTACTTC

d_gene: TRBD1
j_gene: TRBJ2-2
abundance: NA
v_gene: TRBV29-1
CDR3aa: CSVQTGANTGELFF
CDR3nt: TGCAGCGTCCAGACAGGGGCGAACACCGGGGAGCTGTTTTTT

d_gene: TRBD2
j_gene: TRBJ2-1
abundance: NA
v_gene: TRBV27
CDR3aa: CASSLRRTSGRLGSSYNEQFF
CDR3nt: TGTGCCAGCAGTTTACGGCGTACTAGCGGGAGGTTGGGGAGCTCCTACAATGAGCAGTTCTTC

d_gene: TRBD2
j_gene: TRBJ2-7
abundance: once
v_gene: TRBV27
CDR3aa: CASSIAGESYEQYF
CDR3nt: TGTGCCAGCAGTATAGCGGGAGAGTCCTACGAGCAGTACTTC

d_gene: NA
j_gene: TRBJ1-3
abundance: few
v_gene: TRBV5-5
CDR3aa: CASRERGTGNTIYF
CDR3nt: TGTGCCAGCAGGGAGAGGGGAACTGGAAACACCATATATTTT

d_gene: NA
j_gene: TRBJ2-5
abundance: few
v_gene: TRBV14
CDR3aa: CASSPGHLKETQYF
CDR3nt: TGTGCCAGCAGCCCGGGACACCTAAAAGAGACCCAGTACTTC

d_gene: NA
j_gene: TRBJ2-7
abundance: NA
v_gene: TRBV11-2
CDR3aa: CASSSPGGSDEQYF
CDR3nt: TGTGCCAGCAGCTCACCGGGGGGCAGCGACGAGCAGTACTTC

d_gene: NA
j_gene: TRBJ2-2
abundance: few
v_gene: TRBV30
CDR3aa: CAWSAWAGELFF
CDR3nt: TGTGCCTGGAGTGCCTGGGCCGGGGAGCTGTTTTTT

d_gene: TRBD1
j_gene: TRBJ2-7
abundance: few
v_gene: TRBV24-1
CDR3aa: CATSDRSDRVHEQYF
CDR3nt: TGTGCCACCAGTGATCGATCGGACAGGGTCCACGAGCAGTACTTC

d_gene: NA
j_gene: TRBJ1-1
abundance: NA
v_gene: TRBV29-1
CDR3aa: CSVKTPSNLGTEAFF
CDR3nt: TGCAGCGTTAAAACCCCATCCAACCTAGGGACTGAAGCTTTCTTT

d_gene: NA
j_gene: TRBJ1-2
abundance: NA
v_gene: TRBV9
CDR3aa: CASGPYGYTF
CDR3nt: TGTGCCAGCGGGCCCTATGGCTACACCTTC

d_gene: NA
j_gene: TRBJ2-7
abundance: NA
v_gene: TRBV6-2/TRBV6-3
CDR3aa: CASSYSSWEQYF
CDR3nt: TGTGCCAGCAGTTACTCATCATGGGAGCAGTACTTC

d_gene: NA
j_gene: TRBJ1-5
abundance: NA
v_gene: TRBV27
CDR3aa: CTSSLAGAGDNQPQHF
CDR3nt: TGTACCAGCAGTTTAGCTGGGGCGGGGGACAATCAGCCCCAGCATTTT

d_gene: NA
j_gene: TRBJ1-1
abundance: many
v_gene: TRBV12-3/TRBV12-4
CDR3aa: CASSLIFRGDTEAFF
CDR3nt: TGTGCCAGCAGTTTAATTTTCAGGGGTGACACTGAAGCTTTCTTT

d_gene: TRBD1
j_gene: TRBJ1-5
abundance: NA
v_gene: TRBV19
CDR3aa: CASEPLQGDQPQHF
CDR3nt: TGTGCCAGTGAGCCGCTCCAGGGGGATCAGCCCCAGCATTTT

d_gene: TRBD2
j_gene: TRBJ2-5
abundance: many
v_gene: TRBV7-2
CDR3aa: CATSSTSVGRGVETQYF
CDR3nt: TGTGCCACCTCGTCCACTAGCGTTGGTCGTGGGGTGGAGACCCAGTACTTC

d_gene: TRBD1
j_gene: TRBJ1-1
abundance: NA
v_gene: TRBV7-2
CDR3aa: CASKRGGQLNTEAFF
CDR3nt: TGTGCCAGCAAGAGGGGGGGACAGTTGAACACTGAAGCTTTCTTT

d_gene: NA
j_gene: TRBJ1-3
abundance: many
v_gene: TRBV5-6
CDR3aa: CASSLAQVNTIYF
CDR3nt: TGTGCCAGCAGCTTGGCCCAAGTAAACACCATATATTTT

d_gene: TRBD1
j_gene: TRBJ2-7
abundance: few
v_gene: TRBV3-1
CDR3aa: CASSETGFSEQYF
CDR3nt: TGTGCCAGCTCCGAGACAGGGTTCTCCGAGCAGTACTTC

d_gene: TRBD2
j_gene: TRBJ2-1
abundance: NA
v_gene: TRBV11-1
CDR3aa: CASSLRFPRTSGNQEVDEQFF
CDR3nt: TGTGCCAGCAGCTTACGGTTTCCCAGGACTAGCGGGAATCAGGAGGTCGATGAGCAGTTCTTC

d_gene: TRBD2
j_gene: TRBJ2-7
abundance: many
v_gene: TRBV20-1
CDR3aa: CSATGLAQAYEQYF
CDR3nt: TGCAGTGCTACCGGACTAGCACAGGCCTACGAGCAGTACTTC

d_gene: TRBD1
j_gene: TRBJ2-7
abundance: few
v_gene: TRBV6-5
CDR3aa: CASSYDRGHSYEQYF
CDR3nt: TGTGCCAGCAGTTACGACAGGGGCCACTCCTACGAGCAGTACTTC

d_gene: NA
j_gene: TRBJ2-7
abundance: NA
v_gene: TRBV7-2
CDR3aa: CASSSFANSYEQYF
CDR3nt: TGTGCCAGCAGCTCCTTTGCCAACTCCTACGAGCAGTACTTC

d_gene: TRBD2
j_gene: TRBJ2-7
abundance: NA
v_gene: TRBV7-2
CDR3aa: CASNPVGTSGKGRYEQYF
CDR3nt: TGTGCCAGCAACCCTGTAGGGACTAGCGGGAAAGGGCGGTACGAGCAGTACTTC

d_gene: NA
j_gene: TRBJ2-3
abundance: few
v_gene: TRBV18
CDR3aa: CASSRSGAGADTQYF
CDR3nt: TGTGCCAGCTCACGCTCCGGGGCGGGCGCAGATACGCAGTATTTT

d_gene: NA
j_gene: TRBJ2-7
abundance: many
v_gene: TRBV11-1
CDR3aa: CASSAVDFSYEQYF
CDR3nt: TGTGCCAGCAGCGCCGTGGACTTTTCCTACGAGCAGTACTTC

d_gene: NA
j_gene: TRBJ1-4
abundance: NA
v_gene: TRBV25-1
CDR3aa: CASSPPGTRGEKLFF
CDR3nt: TGTGCCAGCAGCCCCCCAGGGACACGGGGGGAAAAACTGTTTTTT